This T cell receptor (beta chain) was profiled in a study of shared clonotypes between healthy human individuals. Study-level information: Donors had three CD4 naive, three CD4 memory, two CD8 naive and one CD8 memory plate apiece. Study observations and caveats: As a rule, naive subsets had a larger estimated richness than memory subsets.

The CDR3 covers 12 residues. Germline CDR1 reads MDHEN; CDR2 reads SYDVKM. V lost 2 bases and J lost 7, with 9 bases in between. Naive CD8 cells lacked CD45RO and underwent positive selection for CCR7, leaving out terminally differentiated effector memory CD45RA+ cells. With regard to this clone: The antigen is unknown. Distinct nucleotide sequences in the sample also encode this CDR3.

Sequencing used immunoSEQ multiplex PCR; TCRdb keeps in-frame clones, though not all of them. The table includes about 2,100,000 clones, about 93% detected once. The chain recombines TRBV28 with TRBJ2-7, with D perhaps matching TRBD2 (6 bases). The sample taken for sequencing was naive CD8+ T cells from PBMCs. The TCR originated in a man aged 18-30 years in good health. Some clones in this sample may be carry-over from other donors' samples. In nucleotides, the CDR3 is TGTGCCAGCAGTTTAGGAGGGCTTGAGCAGTACTTC. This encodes CASSLGGLEQYF.